This T cell receptor beta chain appears in the sequencing data of a study of OX40 agonist ivuxolimab in advanced cancers. Study-wide points: Fewer expanded clones were found on average in CD4+ than in CD8+ T cells.

This CDR3 is built from 16 residues. Per the germline V gene, CDR1 is SGHAT and CDR2 is FQNNGV. V trimming: 0 bases; J trimming: 5 bases; junction bases outside the gene matches: 8. With respect to this clone: Its specificity is unknown.

The table came from immunoSEQ multiplex PCR; TCRdb's copy has only in-frame clones and leaves some out. Among about 17,000 clones listed, 70% to 90% were seen once. The sequence derives from an adult with an advanced solid tumor such as melanoma, head and neck, liver or kidney cancer. The sample here was CD4+ or CD8+ T cells sorted from blood, taken in a trial of the OX40 agonist ivuxolimab. V is TRBV11-2 and J is TRBJ1-1; 8 bases line up with TRBD1. The CDR3 DNA sequence: TGTGCCAGCAGCTTAGACCCCAGGGGGCGCCGAACTGAAGCTTTCTTT. Amino acid sequence: CASSLDPRGRRTEAFF. Combining the CDR3 with reference TRBV11-2 and TRBJ1-1 gives the whole variable domain EAGVAQSPRYKIIEKRQSVAFWCNPISGHATLYWYQQILGQGPKLLIQFQNNGVVDDSQLPKDRFSAERLKGVDSTLKIQPAKLEDSAVYLCASSLDPRGRRTEAFFGQGTRLTVV.